This T cell receptor (beta chain) derives from a study of blood T cell repertoires in COVID-19. Across the whole study: Acute and convalescent COVID-19 samples came from the United States, Italy and Spain. Sample material is recorded as cDNA or gDNA derived from T cells, B-cell-depleted T cells, or PBMCs.

V lost 8 bases, J lost 6 bases, and 7 bases lay in between. The CDR3 length is 10 residues. Germline CDR1 reads SNHLY; CDR2 reads FYNNEI. Original processing notes: Reference gene primer amplification in the assay estimated nucleated cell counts. Generated by immunoSEQ multiplex PCR, the TCRdb table keeps only in-frame clones and is missing some. For V, J and clone size, that table is used; D and trimming come from the DNA. The sample records over 85,000 clones, about 90% being singletons. The chain joins TRBV2 to TRBJ1-1; D perhaps matches TRBD1 (5 bases). The receptor was derived from a man aged 18 to 30 with acute or convalescent COVID-19. Source material: peripheral blood. The CDR3 region is CASRGAEAFF. The CDR3 DNA is TGTGCCAGCCGGGGGGCTGAAGCTTTCTTT.